This TCR beta chain was recovered during a study of shared clonotypes between healthy human individuals. The CDR3 extends over 19 amino acids. Unmatched junction bases numbered 9, after V lost 0 bases and J lost 1 base. Germline CDR1 PRHDT, CDR2 FYEKMQ (reference sequence). Sequenced by immunoSEQ multiplex PCR; TCRdb stores in-frame clones only, minus some. Among 2 million to 2.5 million clones listed, 90% to 97% were seen once. The sequence was obtained from a man aged 18 to 30 in good health. The chain employs TRBV13 and TRBJ2-7, with 13 positions matching TRBD2. The sample was naive CD4+ T cells sorted from blood. The subset denotes: CD45RA+ positively selected. The CDR3 loop is CASSLGGGLAGARSYEQYF. CDR3 nucleotide sequence: TGTGCCAGCAGCTTAGGTGGAGGACTAGCGGGGGCCCGATCCTACGAGCAGTACTTC.